This T cell receptor (beta chain) was sequenced in a study of OX40 agonist ivuxolimab in advanced cancers. The table lists this clone with a few counts. Profiling relied on immunoSEQ multiplex PCR, and the TCRdb table lists in-frame clones only, not all of them. This table holds over 45,000 clones, 80% found once. Germline V lookup: CDR1 SGHKS, CDR2 YYEKEE (reference sequence). The CDR3 totals 13 residues. Trimming took off 4 bases at V and 2 bases at J, with 10 bases between the two ends. The receptor was isolated from an adult with an advanced solid tumor such as melanoma, head and neck, liver or kidney cancer. The specimen comprised CD4+ or CD8+ T cells sorted from blood, sampled in a trial of the OX40 agonist ivuxolimab. The rearrangement uses TRBV5-5 and TRBJ2-7; D is unclear. This CDR3 is CASSGYIAYEQYF. CDR3 bases: TGTGCCAGCAGCGGTTATATAGCCTACGAGCAGTACTTC.